One TCR beta chain is described in this entry. The antigen is unknown. Time point noted: persistent/refractory GD, antithyroid drugs over 5 years with positive TRAb. Preparation of the TCR library used RNA extracted from PBMCs. This sample stems from a study of regulatory T cells in long-lasting Graves disease. Study-level information: Persistent Graves' disease required over 5 years of antithyroid drugs and positive TSH receptor antibodies.

The CDR3 is 13 amino acids. The germline V and J ends were trimmed by 1 base and 3 bases, with 6 bases remaining between them. In germline, CDR1 is LNHDA, CDR2 SQIVND (reference sequence). Study findings and constraints: Gene preferences differed: TRBV28, TRBJ1-2, TRBJ2-5 in persistent cases. Investigators studied peripheral blood only, not thyroid tissue. Accuracy might have suffered from few samples.

Researchers made TCR beta libraries by using iRepertoire HTBI primers and running Arm-PCR on CDR3 regions. TCRdb passed the multiplex PCR reads through MiXCR, listing each CDR3 protein once. The table lists a few hundred thousand distinct CDR3 sequences, around 24% of them singletons. This sequence was found in a female donor with Graves disease. The sequenced sample was peripheral blood mononuclear cells (PBMCs), obtained when the disease was refractory, from a patient treated with antithyroid drugs. V gene TRBV19 combines with J gene TRBJ1-2; D unclear. Here the CDR3 reads CASSIGVHYGYTF. The CDR3 DNA sequence: TGTGCCAGTAGTATAGGTGTCCACTATGGCTACACCTTC.